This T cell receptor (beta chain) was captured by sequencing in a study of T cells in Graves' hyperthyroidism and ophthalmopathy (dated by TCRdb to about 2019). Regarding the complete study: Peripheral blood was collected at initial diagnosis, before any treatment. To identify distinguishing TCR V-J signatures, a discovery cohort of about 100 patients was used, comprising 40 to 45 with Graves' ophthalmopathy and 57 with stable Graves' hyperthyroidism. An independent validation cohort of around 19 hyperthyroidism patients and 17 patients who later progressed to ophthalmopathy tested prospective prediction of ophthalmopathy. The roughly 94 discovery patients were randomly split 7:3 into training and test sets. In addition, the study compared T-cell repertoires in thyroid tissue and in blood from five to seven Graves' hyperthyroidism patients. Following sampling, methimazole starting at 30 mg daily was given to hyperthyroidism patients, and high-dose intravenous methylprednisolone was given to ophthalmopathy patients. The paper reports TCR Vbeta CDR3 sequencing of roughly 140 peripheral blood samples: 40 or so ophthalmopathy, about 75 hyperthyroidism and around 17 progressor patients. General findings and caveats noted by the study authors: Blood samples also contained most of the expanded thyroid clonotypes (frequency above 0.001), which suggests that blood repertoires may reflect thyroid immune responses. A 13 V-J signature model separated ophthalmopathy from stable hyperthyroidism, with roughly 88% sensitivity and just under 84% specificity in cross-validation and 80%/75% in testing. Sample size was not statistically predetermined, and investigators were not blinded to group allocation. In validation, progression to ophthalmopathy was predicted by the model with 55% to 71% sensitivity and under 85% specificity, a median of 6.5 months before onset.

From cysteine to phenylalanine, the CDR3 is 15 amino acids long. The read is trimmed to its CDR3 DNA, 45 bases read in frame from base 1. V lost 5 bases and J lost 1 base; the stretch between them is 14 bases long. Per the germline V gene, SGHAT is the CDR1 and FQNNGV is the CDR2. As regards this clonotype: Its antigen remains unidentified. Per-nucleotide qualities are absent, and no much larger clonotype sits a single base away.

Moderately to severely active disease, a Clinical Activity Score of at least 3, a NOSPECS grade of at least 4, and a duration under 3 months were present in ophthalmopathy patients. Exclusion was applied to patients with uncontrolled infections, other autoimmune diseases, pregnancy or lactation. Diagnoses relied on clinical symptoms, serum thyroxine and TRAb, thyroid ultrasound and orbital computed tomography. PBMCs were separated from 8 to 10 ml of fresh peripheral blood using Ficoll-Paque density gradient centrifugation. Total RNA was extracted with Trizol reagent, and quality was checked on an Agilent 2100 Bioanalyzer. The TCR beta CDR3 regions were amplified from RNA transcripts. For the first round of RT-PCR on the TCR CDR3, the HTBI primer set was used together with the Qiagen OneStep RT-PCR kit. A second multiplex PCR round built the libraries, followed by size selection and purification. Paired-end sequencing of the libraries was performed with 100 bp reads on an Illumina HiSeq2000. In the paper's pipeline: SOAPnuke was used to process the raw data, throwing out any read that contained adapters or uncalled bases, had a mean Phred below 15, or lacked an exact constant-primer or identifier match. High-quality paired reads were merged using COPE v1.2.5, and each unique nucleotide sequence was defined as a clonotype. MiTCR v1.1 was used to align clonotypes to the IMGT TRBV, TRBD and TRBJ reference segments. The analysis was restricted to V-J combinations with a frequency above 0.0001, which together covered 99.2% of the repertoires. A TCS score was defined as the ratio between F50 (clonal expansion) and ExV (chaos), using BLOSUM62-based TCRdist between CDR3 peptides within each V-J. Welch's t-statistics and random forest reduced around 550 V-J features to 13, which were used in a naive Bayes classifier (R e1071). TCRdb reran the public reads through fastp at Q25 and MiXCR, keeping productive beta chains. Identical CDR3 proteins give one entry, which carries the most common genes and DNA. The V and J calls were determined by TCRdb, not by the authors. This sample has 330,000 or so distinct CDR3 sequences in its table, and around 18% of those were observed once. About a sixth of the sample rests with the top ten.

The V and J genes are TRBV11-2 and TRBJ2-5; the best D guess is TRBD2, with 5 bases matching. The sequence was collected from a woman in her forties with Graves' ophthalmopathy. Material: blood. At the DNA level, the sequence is TGTGCCAGCAGCCCGCGACCCGGAGGCCAAGAGACCCAGTACTTC. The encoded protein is CASSPRPGGQETQYF.